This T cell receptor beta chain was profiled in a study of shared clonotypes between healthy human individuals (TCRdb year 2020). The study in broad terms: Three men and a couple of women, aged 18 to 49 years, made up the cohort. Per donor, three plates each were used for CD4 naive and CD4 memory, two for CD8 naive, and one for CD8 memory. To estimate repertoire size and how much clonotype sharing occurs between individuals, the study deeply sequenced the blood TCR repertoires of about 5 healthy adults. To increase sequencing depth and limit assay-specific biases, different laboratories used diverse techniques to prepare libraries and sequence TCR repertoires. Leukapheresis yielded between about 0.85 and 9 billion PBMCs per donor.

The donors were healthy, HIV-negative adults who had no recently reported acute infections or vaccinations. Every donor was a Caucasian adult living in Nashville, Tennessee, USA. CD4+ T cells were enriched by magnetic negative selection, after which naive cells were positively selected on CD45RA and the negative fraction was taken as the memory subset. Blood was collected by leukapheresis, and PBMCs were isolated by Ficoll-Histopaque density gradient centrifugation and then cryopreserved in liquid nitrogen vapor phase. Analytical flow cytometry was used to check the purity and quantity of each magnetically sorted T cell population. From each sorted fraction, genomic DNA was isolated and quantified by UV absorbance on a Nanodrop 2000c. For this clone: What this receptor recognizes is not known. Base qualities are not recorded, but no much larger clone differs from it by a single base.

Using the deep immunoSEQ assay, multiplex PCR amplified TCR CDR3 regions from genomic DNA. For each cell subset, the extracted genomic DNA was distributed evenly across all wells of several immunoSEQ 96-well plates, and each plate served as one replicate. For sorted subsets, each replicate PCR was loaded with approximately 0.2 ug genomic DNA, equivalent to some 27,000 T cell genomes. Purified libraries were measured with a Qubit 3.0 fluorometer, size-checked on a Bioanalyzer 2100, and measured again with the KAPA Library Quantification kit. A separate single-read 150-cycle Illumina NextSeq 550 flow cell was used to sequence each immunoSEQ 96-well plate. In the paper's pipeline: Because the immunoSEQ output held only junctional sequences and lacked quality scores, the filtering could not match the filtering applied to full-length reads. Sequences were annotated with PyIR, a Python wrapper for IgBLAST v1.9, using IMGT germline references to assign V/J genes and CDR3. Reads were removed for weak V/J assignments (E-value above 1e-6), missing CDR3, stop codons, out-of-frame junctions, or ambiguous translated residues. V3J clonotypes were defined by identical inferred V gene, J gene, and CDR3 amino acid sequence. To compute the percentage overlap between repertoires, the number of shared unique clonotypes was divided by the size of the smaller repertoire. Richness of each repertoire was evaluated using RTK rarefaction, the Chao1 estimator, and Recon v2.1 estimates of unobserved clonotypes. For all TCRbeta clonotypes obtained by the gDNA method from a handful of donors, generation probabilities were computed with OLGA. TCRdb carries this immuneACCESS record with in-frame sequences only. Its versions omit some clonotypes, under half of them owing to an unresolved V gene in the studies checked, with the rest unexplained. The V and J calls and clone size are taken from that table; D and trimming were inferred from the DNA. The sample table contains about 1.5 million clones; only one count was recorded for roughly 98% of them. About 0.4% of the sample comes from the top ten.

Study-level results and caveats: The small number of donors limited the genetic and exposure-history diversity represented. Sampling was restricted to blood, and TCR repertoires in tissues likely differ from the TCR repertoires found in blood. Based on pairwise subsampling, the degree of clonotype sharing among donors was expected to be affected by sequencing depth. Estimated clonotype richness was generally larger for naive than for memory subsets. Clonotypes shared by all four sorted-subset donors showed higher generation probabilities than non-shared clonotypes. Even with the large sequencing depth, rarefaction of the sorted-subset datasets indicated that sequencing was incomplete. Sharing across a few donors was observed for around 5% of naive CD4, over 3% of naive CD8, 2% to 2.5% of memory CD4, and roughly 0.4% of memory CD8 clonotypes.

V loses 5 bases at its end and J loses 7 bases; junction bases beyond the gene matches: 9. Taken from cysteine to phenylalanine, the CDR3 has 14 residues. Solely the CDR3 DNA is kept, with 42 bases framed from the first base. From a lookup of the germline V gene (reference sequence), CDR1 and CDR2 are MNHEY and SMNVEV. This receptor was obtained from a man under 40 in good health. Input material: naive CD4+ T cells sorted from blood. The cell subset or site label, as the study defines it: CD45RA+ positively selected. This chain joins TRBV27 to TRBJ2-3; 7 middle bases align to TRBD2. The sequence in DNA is TGTGCCAGCAGTACGGATGGGAGGGTAAATACGCAGTATTTT. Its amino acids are CASSTDGRVNTQYF.